The clone carrying this T cell receptor (beta chain) was seen at least ten times. This sample stems from a study of Graves' ophthalmopathy and Graves' hyperthyroidism. V shed 6 bases and J shed 8 bases, with 7 bases lying between them. CDR1 and CDR2 from the germline V gene are SEHNR and FQNEAQ (reference sequence). The CDR3 runs to 11 residues. The TCR beta CDR3 regions underwent amplification from RNA transcripts. An initial RT-PCR round employing HTBI primers preceded a second-round multiplex PCR. TCRdb recomputed calls from the multiplex PCR reads with MiXCR, one row per CDR3 protein. The table shows about 740,000 distinct CDR3 sequences, with 40% occurring only once.

The TCR comes from an adult man with Graves' ophthalmopathy. V is TRBV7-9 and J is TRBJ2-2; D gene ambiguous. Sequencing was done on a sample of peripheral blood. The CDR3 region is CASSPDGELFF. The CDR3 DNA is TGTGCCAGCAGTCCGGATGGGGAGCTGTTTTTT.